What follows describes a single T cell receptor (beta chain). TCRdb re-called the 5' RACE reads through MiXCR, storing one row per CDR3 protein. This sample has 300,000 or so distinct CDR3 sequences; more than 15% occur once, and the top ten carry 22%. This CDR3 comprises 14 residues. Trimming stripped 4 bases from V and 4 bases from J, with 13 bases between. Germline-derived CDR1 and CDR2 are MNHNS and SASEGT. This sample was taken from a study of T-cell memory formation after mild COVID-19. Background on the study: TCR clusters were mostly confined to one donor each.

The rearrangement uses TRBV6-1 and TRBJ2-5, with D tentatively TRBD1 or TRBD2 (5 bases each). The TCR originated in a young man who had mild COVID-19 (a few samples of this study predate the infection). Cell type and time point are not known. The specimen was PBMCs or a T cell subset sorted from them (not recorded which). The CDR3 reads CASSGRQGVETQYF. CDR3 in DNA: TGTGCCAGCAGTGGACGCCAGGGAGTAGAGACCCAGTACTTC.